The rows below give T cell receptor beta chains drawn from one sample of a study of blood T cell repertoires in COVID-19. This table comes from immunoSEQ multiplex PCR, and its TCRdb copy is limited to in-frame clones, with some not included. The sample records roughly 220,000 clones, around 83% being singletons. Material for sequencing was peripheral blood. The receptors originated from a woman aged 80 or over with COVID-19, enrolled during active disease. The CDR3 runs from the conserved cysteine through the conserved F or W. The order of the fields is CDR3 length, J gene, V gene, D gene, clone size, CDR3 protein, CDR3 DNA. D genes are given only for firm matches. The listing skips clone size in some rows; elsewhere it reads once, few, many or a size class.

cdr3_length: 14; j_call: TRBJ1-1; v_call: TRBV19; d_call: NA; clone_size: NA; cdr3_aa: CASSQTRGADRAFF; cdr3_nt: TGTGCCAGTAGTCAAACCAGGGGTGCGGACCGGGCTTTCTTT
cdr3_length: 15; j_call: TRBJ1-1; v_call: TRBV3-1/TRBV3-2; d_call: TRBD1; clone_size: NA; cdr3_aa: CASSPGTGFNTEAFF; cdr3_nt: TGTGCCAGCAGCCCCGGGACAGGTTTTAACACTGAAGCTTTCTTT
cdr3_length: 14; j_call: TRBJ2-2; v_call: TRBV7-3; d_call: NA; clone_size: NA; cdr3_aa: CASSPKGQLGELFF; cdr3_nt: TGTGCCAGCAGCCCTAAGGGGCAGCTCGGGGAGCTGTTTTTT
cdr3_length: 14; j_call: TRBJ1-1; v_call: TRBV19; d_call: NA; clone_size: NA; cdr3_aa: CASSTPQGWTEAFF; cdr3_nt: TGTGCCAGTAGTACGCCCCAGGGTTGGACTGAAGCTTTCTTT
cdr3_length: 14; j_call: TRBJ1-5; v_call: TRBV18; d_call: TRBD1; clone_size: NA; cdr3_aa: CASSPSGGNQPQHF; cdr3_nt: TGTGCCAGCTCACCCTCAGGGGGTAATCAGCCCCAGCATTTT
cdr3_length: 14; j_call: TRBJ2-1; v_call: TRBV19; d_call: TRBD1; clone_size: NA; cdr3_aa: CASSNRGLGDEQFF; cdr3_nt: TGTGCCAGTAGTAACAGGGGGCTAGGCGATGAGCAGTTCTTC
cdr3_length: 14; j_call: TRBJ1-6; v_call: TRBV4-1; d_call: TRBD1; clone_size: NA; cdr3_aa: CASSLTGGNSPLHF; cdr3_nt: TGCGCCAGCAGCCTCACAGGGGGAAATTCACCCCTCCACTTT
cdr3_length: 15; j_call: TRBJ2-7; v_call: TRBV7-2; d_call: TRBD2; clone_size: NA; cdr3_aa: CASRPPSGRSYEQYF; cdr3_nt: TGTGCCAGCAGGCCACCGAGCGGGAGATCCTACGAGCAGTACTTC
cdr3_length: 16; j_call: TRBJ2-3; v_call: TRBV11-1; d_call: TRBD1; clone_size: NA; cdr3_aa: CASSSRTGVGTDTQYF; cdr3_nt: TGTGCCAGCAGCTCACGGACAGGGGTTGGGACAGATACGCAGTATTTT
cdr3_length: 14; j_call: TRBJ2-5; v_call: TRBV7-7; d_call: NA; clone_size: NA; cdr3_aa: CASSSGLRDQTQYF; cdr3_nt: TGTGCTAGCAGCTCTGGGCTCCGTGACCAGACCCAGTACTTC
cdr3_length: 15; j_call: TRBJ1-1; v_call: TRBV27; d_call: NA; clone_size: NA; cdr3_aa: CASSSLRGVNTEAFF; cdr3_nt: TGTGCCAGCAGTTCCCTCAGGGGCGTGAACACTGAAGCTTTCTTT
cdr3_length: 13; j_call: TRBJ1-3; v_call: TRBV12-3/TRBV12-4; d_call: NA; clone_size: once; cdr3_aa: CASRLGGGNTIYF; cdr3_nt: TGTGCCAGCCGCTTAGGCGGTGGAAACACCATATATTTT
cdr3_length: 14; j_call: TRBJ1-2; v_call: TRBV19; d_call: NA; clone_size: NA; cdr3_aa: CASSIPAGQSGYTF; cdr3_nt: TGTGCCAGTAGTATCCCCGCGGGGCAGAGTGGCTACACCTTC
cdr3_length: 15; j_call: TRBJ1-2; v_call: TRBV2; d_call: TRBD1; clone_size: NA; cdr3_aa: CASSELVTGGNGYTF; cdr3_nt: TGTGCCAGCAGTGAATTGGTGACAGGGGGAAATGGCTACACCTTC
cdr3_length: 14; j_call: TRBJ2-5; v_call: TRBV18; d_call: TRBD1; clone_size: NA; cdr3_aa: CASSATGKSETQYF; cdr3_nt: TGTGCCAGCTCCGCGACAGGGAAGAGCGAGACCCAGTACTTC
cdr3_length: 16; j_call: TRBJ2-7; v_call: TRBV7-8; d_call: TRBD2; clone_size: NA; cdr3_aa: CAPRGGLAGGLGEQYF; cdr3_nt: TGTGCCCCCCGCGGGGGACTAGCGGGGGGGCTCGGCGAGCAGTACTTC
cdr3_length: 14; j_call: TRBJ2-2; v_call: TRBV7-9; d_call: NA; clone_size: NA; cdr3_aa: CASSLSGSSGELFF; cdr3_nt: TGTGCCAGCAGCTTAAGCGGGTCATCCGGGGAGCTGTTTTTT
cdr3_length: 15; j_call: TRBJ1-1; v_call: TRBV28; d_call: NA; clone_size: NA; cdr3_aa: CASSRKRQLNTEAFF; cdr3_nt: TGTGCCAGCAGCCGCAAAAGACAACTCAACACTGAAGCTTTCTTT
cdr3_length: 15; j_call: TRBJ2-3; v_call: TRBV6-4; d_call: NA; clone_size: NA; cdr3_aa: CASSVGGGSTDTQYF; cdr3_nt: TGTGCCAGCAGTGTAGGGGGAGGGAGCACAGATACGCAGTATTTT
cdr3_length: 13; j_call: TRBJ2-7; v_call: TRBV6-6; d_call: NA; clone_size: few; cdr3_aa: CASSSLGTYEQYF; cdr3_nt: TGTGCCAGCAGTTCCCTAGGTACCTACGAGCAGTACTTC
cdr3_length: 15; j_call: TRBJ1-6; v_call: TRBV2; d_call: TRBD1; clone_size: few; cdr3_aa: CASIPRDSNNSPLHF; cdr3_nt: TGTGCCAGCATCCCCCGGGACAGCAATAATTCACCCCTCCACTTT
cdr3_length: 14; j_call: TRBJ2-7; v_call: TRBV7-9; d_call: NA; clone_size: NA; cdr3_aa: CASAQGQGWSEQYF; cdr3_nt: TGTGCCAGCGCCCAGGGGCAGGGGTGGAGTGAGCAGTACTTC
cdr3_length: 13; j_call: TRBJ1-1; v_call: TRBV7-9; d_call: NA; clone_size: NA; cdr3_aa: CASSEQGNTEAFF; cdr3_nt: TGTGCCAGCAGCGAACAGGGGAACACTGAAGCTTTCTTT
cdr3_length: 13; j_call: TRBJ2-1; v_call: TRBV10-3; d_call: TRBD2; clone_size: NA; cdr3_aa: CAIMPGLDNEQFF; cdr3_nt: TGTGCCATCATGCCGGGACTAGACAATGAGCAGTTCTTC
cdr3_length: 13; j_call: TRBJ1-5; v_call: TRBV28; d_call: TRBD1; clone_size: NA; cdr3_aa: CASRFNRGQPQHF; cdr3_nt: TGTGCCAGCAGATTCAACAGGGGTCAGCCCCAGCATTTT